This T cell receptor (beta chain) was recorded in a study of blood T cell repertoires in COVID-19. As for the study in general: From the United States, Italy and Spain came samples of acute and convalescent COVID-19. Sources were T cells, B-cell-depleted T cells, or PBMCs; the material itself was cDNA or gDNA.

Authors' analysis steps: Amplification with reference gene primers provided the estimates of nucleated cell counts. TCRdb keeps only in-frame clones here, not all; method: immunoSEQ multiplex PCR. That table is the source of V, J and clone size, and D and trimming were worked out from the DNA. The table includes 75,000 to 90,000 clones, around 92% detected once. CDR1 and CDR2 (germline): SNHLY, FYNNEI. V lost 1 base, J lost 8 bases, and 9 bases lay in between. The CDR3 runs to 13 residues. The rearrangement joins TRBV2 to TRBJ2-1; D is uncertain. Sequences were obtained from peripheral blood. This clonotype originated in a woman aged 50 to 60 in a cohort sampled during active COVID-19. The CDR3 bases are TGTGCCAGCAGTGAAGGGGCCCAACATGAGCAGTTCTTC. Translation: CASSEGAQHEQFF. Full variable domain (missing parts from reference TRBV2 and TRBJ2-1): EPEVTQTPSHQVTQMGQEVILRCVPISNHLYFYWYRQILGQKVEFLVSFYNNEISEKSEIFDDQFSVERPDGSNFTLKIRSTKLEDSAMYFCASSEGAQHEQFFGPGTRLTVL.